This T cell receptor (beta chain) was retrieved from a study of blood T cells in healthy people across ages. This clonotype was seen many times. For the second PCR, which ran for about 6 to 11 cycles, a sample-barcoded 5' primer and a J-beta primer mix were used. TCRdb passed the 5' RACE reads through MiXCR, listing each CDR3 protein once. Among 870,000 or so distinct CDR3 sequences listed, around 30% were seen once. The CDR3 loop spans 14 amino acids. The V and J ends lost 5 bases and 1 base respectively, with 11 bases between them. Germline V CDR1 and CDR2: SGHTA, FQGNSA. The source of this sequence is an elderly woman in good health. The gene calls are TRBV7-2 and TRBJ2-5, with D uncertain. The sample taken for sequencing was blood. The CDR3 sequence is CASSVSGLQETQYF. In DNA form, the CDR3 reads TGTGCCAGCAGCGTATCCGGGCTCCAAGAGACCCAGTACTTC.